This section outlines one T cell receptor (beta chain) sequence together with its context. The antigen is undetermined. Assay used: immunoSEQ multiplex PCR; TCRdb lists only in-frame clones, some missing. There are about 2.4 million clones in the sample; just over 90% occur only once, and 0.14% lies in the top ten. The sample comes from a study of shared clonotypes between healthy human individuals. Study-wide results and limits: Naive CD4 clonotype sharing across a few donors was approximately 5%. Naive subsets typically showed greater estimated richness than memory subsets. Investigators expected sequencing depth to affect clonotype sharing among donors.

The CDR3 runs to 14 residues. Germline V gives CDR1 ENHRY, CDR2 SYGVKD. The V and J ends lost 2 bases and 4 bases respectively, with 8 bases between them. The TCR comes from a man aged 18 to 30 in good health. Sequences were obtained from naive CD4+ T cells sorted from blood. Documented subset: CD45RA+ positively selected. The chain couples TRBV10-3 to TRBJ1-4; no firm D call. CDR3 sequence: CAISEGRFNEKLFF. The CDR3 coding sequence is TGTGCCATCAGTGAGGGGCGTTTTAATGAAAAACTGTTTTTT.